This T cell receptor beta chain is drawn from a study of blood T cell repertoires in COVID-19. This CDR3 has 14 residues. V trimming: 7 bases; J trimming: 7 bases; junction bases outside the gene matches: 10. Looked up from germline, CDR1 is SGHTA and CDR2 is FQGTGA. As processed by the authors: Estimated nucleated cell counts came from reference gene primer amplification. Data came from immunoSEQ multiplex PCR; TCRdb stores just in-frame clones and leaves some out. D and trimming come from the DNA, and the V and J calls and clone size come from that table. In the table there are 170,000 or so clones, around 90% of which are singletons.

Sequencing used peripheral blood. The sequence was obtained from a man between 60 and 75 years old with COVID-19, enrolled during active disease. This chain connects TRBV7-3 to TRBJ2-1, with 7 bases fitting TRBD2. The CDR3 sequence is CASTKGPGGNEQFF. The CDR3 nucleotides are TGTGCCAGCACCAAAGGGCCGGGGGGTAATGAGCAGTTCTTC.